The 13 T cell receptor beta chains below all came from one sample that was sequenced in a study of CD8+ T cells in alopecia areata. Extracted from the samples, RNA was reverse transcribed into cDNA to serve as the sequencing template. Sequenced by immunoSEQ multiplex PCR; TCRdb stores in-frame clones only, minus some. The sample yields 110,000 or so clones, less than 75% seen once. Treatment indicated: oral pan-JAK inhibitor, 5-10 mg twice daily. The specimen comprised CD8+ T cells sorted from blood, sampled at week 4, from a patient treated with tofacitinib. These receptors were obtained from a human donor with alopecia areata.

This clone showed up just a few times. The chain links TRBV29-1 to TRBJ1-1; possibly TRBD1 for D (5 bases). The germline V gene has CDR1 SQVTM and CDR2 ANQGSEA. The CDR3 extends over 12 amino acids. V gave up 8 bases and J gave up 5 bases, with 15 bases separating them. CDR3 sequence reads: CSFTWGATEAFF. The CDR3 DNA sequence: TGCAGCTTCACTTGGGGCGCGACTGAAGCTTTCTTT.

This clone came up a few times. The chain uses TRBV29-1 and TRBJ2-2; TRBD1 aligns across 7 bases. Germline CDR1 is SQVTM and CDR2 is ANQGSEA. This CDR3 is built from 15 residues. Germline trimming cut 6 bases from V and 2 bases from J; bases unmatched to any gene: 9. CDR3 region: CSVSPGTDNTGELFF. The CDR3 DNA reads as TGCAGCGTCAGCCCCGGGACAGACAACACCGGGGAGCTGTTTTTT.

This clone appeared a few times. The CDR3 region is CSVEDGEAATNEKLFF. The CDR3 bases are TGCAGCGTTGAAGATGGAGAAGCTGCAACTAATGAAAAACTGTTTTTT. The V call is TRBV29-1, the J call TRBJ1-4; D is unresolved. CDR3 length: 16 residues. From germline, CDR1 is SQVTM and CDR2 ANQGSEA. The V gene lost 0 bases and the J gene lost 0 bases, with 11 bases spanning the gap. Together with reference TRBV29-1 and TRBJ1-4, the CDR3 gives the full variable domain: SAVISQKPSRDICQRGTSLTIQCQVDSQVTMMFWYRQQPGQSLTLIATANQGSEATYESGFVIDKFPISRPNLTFSTLTVSNMSPEDSSIYLCSVEDGEAATNEKLFFGSGTQLSVL.

This clone was observed a handful of times. The sample contains more than one DNA sequence encoding this CDR3. The gene calls are TRBV27 and TRBJ2-7, with D possibly matching TRBD2 (6 bases). The V end lost 3 bases, the J end lost 6 bases, and 6 bases lay between the germline ends. The CDR3 runs 11 residues. The germline V gene encodes CDR1 MNHEY and CDR2 SMNVEV (reference sequence). The CDR3 bases are TGTGCCAGCAGTTTGGGGGGCGAGCAGTACTTC. Amino acids: CASSLGGEQYF.

On this clone: Other DNA sequences in this specimen translate into the identical CDR3. The chain links TRBV15 to TRBJ2-7, with 8 bases that match TRBD2. CDR3 length: 13 amino acids. V shed 8 bases and J 2 bases; nucleotides not matched to a gene: 5. From germline, CDR1 is LNHNV and CDR2 YYDKDF (reference sequence). CDR3 nucleotide sequence: TGTGCCACCTCGGCGGGGGGCGCCTACGAGCAGTACTTC. Translating gives CATSAGGAYEQYF.

The chain is built from TRBV5-1 and TRBJ2-1; 9 bases agree with TRBD2. This CDR3 is 15 amino acids long. Germline V CDR1 and CDR2: SGHRS, YFSETQ. After removal of 4 bases from V and 5 bases from J, the junction contained 7 bases not matched to a gene. CDR3 sequence: CASSLFSGGDNEQFF. The CDR3 bases are TGCGCCAGCAGCCTGTTTAGCGGGGGTGACAATGAGCAGTTCTTC. Filled out from reference TRBV5-1 and TRBJ2-1, the complete variable domain reads KAGVTQTPRYLIKTRGQQVTLSCSPISGHRSVSWYQQTPGQGLQFLFEYFSETQRNKGNFPGRFSGRQFSNSRSEMNVSTLELGDSALYLCASSLFSGGDNEQFFGPGTRLTVL.

Only a few counts were recorded for this clone. The chain has TRBV13 and TRBJ2-7, with 10 bases that match TRBD1. V lost 6 bases to trimming and J lost 3 bases; unmatched junction nucleotides: 5. This CDR3 contains 14 residues. Per germline, CDR1 PRHDT and CDR2 FYEKMQ (reference sequence). The CDR3 DNA follows: TGTGCCAGCAGTGCGGGACAGGGGTACTACGAGCAGTACTTC. This encodes CASSAGQGYYEQYF.

The V and J genes are TRBV29-1 and TRBJ2-7; D is unresolved. Germline V gene data show CDR1 as SQVTM and CDR2 as ANQGSEA. This CDR3 is built from 11 residues. The V end lost 4 bases, the J end lost 3 bases, and 7 bases lay between the germline ends. CDR3 DNA sequence: TGCAGCGTTGGAGGAAACTACGAGCAGTACTTC. Encoded protein: CSVGGNYEQYF.

V usage is TRBV19 and J usage is TRBJ2-2; D may correspond to TRBD1 or TRBD2 (5 bases each). V was pared by 6 bases and J by 7 bases, with 18 bases between. Per germline, CDR1 LNHDA and CDR2 SQIVND (reference sequence). The CDR3 runs 15 residues. The CDR3 spells CASRGWDGQNGELFF. The DNA of the CDR3 is TGTGCCAGTAGGGGATGGGACGGACAAAACGGGGAGCTGTTTTTT.

J is TRBJ1-1 and V is TRBV9; 7 bases align to TRBD1. Germline loops: CDR1 SGDLS, CDR2 YYNGEE. J lost 1 base, V lost 4 bases, and 7 bases had no gene match. The CDR3 covers 15 residues. The chain's CDR3 is CASSIAGQRNTEAFF. The CDR3, as DNA: TGTGCCAGCAGCATCGCGGGACAGCGGAACACTGAAGCTTTCTTT.

This clone was counted a few times. The J gene is TRBJ2-1, the V gene TRBV5-1; unclear D gene. The CDR3 length is 11 residues. V dropped 2 bases and J dropped 5 bases, with 2 bases sitting between them. Germline V gene sequence: CDR1 SGHRS, CDR2 YFSETQ. The CDR3 reads CASSFNNEQFF. CDR3 DNA sequence: TGCGCCAGCAGCTTTAACAATGAGCAGTTCTTC.

This chain uses TRBV30 with TRBJ1-4; perhaps TRBD1 as D (6 bases). Germline V gene sequence: CDR1 GTSNPN, CDR2 SVGIG (reference sequence). This CDR3 comprises 14 residues. V was trimmed by 2 bases and J by 5 bases, leaving 12 bases between them. CDR3 loop: CAWSPGQGNEKLFF. DNA for the CDR3: TGTGCCTGGAGTCCAGGGCAGGGGAATGAAAAACTGTTTTTT.

The chain employs TRBV7-9 and TRBJ2-1; no firm D call. Germline V CDR1 and CDR2: SEHNR, FQNEAQ (reference sequence). The CDR3 totals 14 residues. Trimming removed 5 bases at V and 0 bases at J, with 8 bases between. The CDR3 coding sequence is TGTGCCAGCAGCCCAGATAGCTCCTACAATGAGCAGTTCTTC. Encoded protein: CASSPDSSYNEQFF.